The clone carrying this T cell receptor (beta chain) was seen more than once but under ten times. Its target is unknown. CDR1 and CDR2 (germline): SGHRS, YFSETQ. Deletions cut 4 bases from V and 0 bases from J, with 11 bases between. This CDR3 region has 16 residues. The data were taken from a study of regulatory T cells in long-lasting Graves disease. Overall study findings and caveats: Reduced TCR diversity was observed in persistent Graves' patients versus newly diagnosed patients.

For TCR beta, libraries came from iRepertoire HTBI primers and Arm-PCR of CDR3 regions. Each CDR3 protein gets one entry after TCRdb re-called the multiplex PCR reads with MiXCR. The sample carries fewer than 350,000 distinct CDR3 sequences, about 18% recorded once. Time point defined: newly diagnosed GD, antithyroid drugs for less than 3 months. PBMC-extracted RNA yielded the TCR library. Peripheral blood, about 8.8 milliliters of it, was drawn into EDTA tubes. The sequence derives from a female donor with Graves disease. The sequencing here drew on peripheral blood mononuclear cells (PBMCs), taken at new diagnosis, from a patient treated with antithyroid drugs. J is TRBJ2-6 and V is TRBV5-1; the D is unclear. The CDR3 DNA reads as TGCGCCAGCAGCCAGGCGGACCACTCTGGGGCCAACGTCCTGACTTTC. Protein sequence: CASSQADHSGANVLTF.